The 17 T cell receptor beta chains presented below share a single source sample, sequenced in a study of identical twins. TCRdb re-analysed the 5' RACE reads in MiXCR, keeping a single row per CDR3 protein. The sample contains 460,000 or so distinct CDR3 sequences, more than 13% of which appear only once. The same data also contributed to another study, on yellow fever vaccine responses in identical twins.

The sample taken for sequencing was CD4+ T cells sorted from blood. These receptors were taken from a woman between 18 and 29 years old in good health.

This rearrangement joins TRBV6-5 to TRBJ2-7; a weak D match, TRBD2 (6 bases). Trimming cost V 2 bases and J 3 bases, with 14 bases left between them. CDR1 is MNHEY and CDR2 is SVGAGI in the germline V gene. The CDR3 consists of 15 residues. The CDR3 DNA follows: TGTGCCAGCAGTTACCGAGTCGGGGGAAGCTACGAGCAGTACTTC. It yields the protein CASSYRVGGSYEQYF.

This clonotype showed up just a few times. V usage is TRBV28 and J usage is TRBJ2-7; D is possibly TRBD1 or TRBD2 (5 bases each). CDR1 and CDR2 (germline): MDHEN, SYDVKM. The CDR3 runs to 16 residues. Between the trimmed V and J ends, which lost 5 bases and 2 bases, there was a span of 19 bases. The CDR3 DNA follows: TGTGCCAGCAGTCCCCTCGGAAGGGACCCTACCTACGAGCAGTACTTC. It is translated as CASSPLGRDPTYEQYF.

The rearrangement links TRBV20-1 to TRBJ2-3, with a tentative D call TRBD1 (8 bases). The CDR3 is 15 amino acids. V lost 3 bases and J lost 2, with 15 bases in between. Per germline, CDR1 DFQATT and CDR2 SNEGSKA (reference sequence). The CDR3 nucleotides are TGCAGTGCTAGGGGGGGGACAGGCAACACAGATACGCAGTATTTT. Translated: CSARGGTGNTDTQYF.

In this sample, this clonotype turned up a few times. The V and J genes are TRBV5-5 and TRBJ2-1; D uncertain. The V end lost 0 bases, the J end lost 2 bases, and 9 bases lay between the germline ends. The CDR3 is 15 residues long. The germline CDR1 and CDR2 sequences are SGHKS and YYEKEE (reference sequence). Written as DNA, the CDR3 is TGTGCCAGCAGCTTGGAACTATCCACCTACAATGAGCAGTTCTTC. Protein sequence: CASSLELSTYNEQFF. The variable domain in full, with the rest retrieved from reference TRBV5-5 and TRBJ2-1, is DAGVTQSPTHLIKTRGQQVTLRCSPISGHKSVSWYQQVLGQGPQFIFQYYEKEERGRGNFPDRFSARQFPNYSSELNVNALLLGDSALYLCASSLELSTYNEQFFGPGTRLTVL.

This clonotype was observed a few times. This chain joins TRBV7-9 and TRBJ2-7; D could derive from TRBD1 or TRBD2 (5 bases each). With 3 bases removed from V and 6 bases from J, the gap between germline ends came to 12 bases. CDR1 is SEHNR and CDR2 is FQNEAQ in the germline V gene (reference sequence). CDR3 length equals 13 residues. The CDR3 DNA sequence: TGTGCCAGCAGCTTTGTGGCTGGGGGCGAGCAGTACTTC. Amino acids: CASSFVAGGEQYF.

Regarding this clonotype: Sequence at one end of the junction differs from germline and may be a read error. The chain links TRBV2 to TRBJ1-3; D not certain. This CDR3 is built from 11 residues. Germline-derived CDR1 and CDR2 are SNHLY and FYNNEI. The CDR3 DNA reads TGTGCCAGCAGTGAAGCGCCCCGGACCCATTTT. It codes for CASSEAPRTHF. Using reference TRBV2 and TRBJ1-3 for the parts outside the CDR3, the full variable domain is EPEVTQTPSHQVTQMGQEVILRCVPISNHLYFYWYRQILGQKVEFLVSFYNNEISEKSEIFDDQFSVERPDGSNFTLKIRSTKLEDSAMYFCASSEAPRTHFGEGSWLTVV.

The chain recombines TRBV20-1 with TRBJ2-1, with a possible D match to TRBD1 (5 bases). Germline values: CDR1 DFQATT, CDR2 SNEGSKA (reference sequence). V dropped 0 bases and J dropped 3 bases, with 9 bases sitting between them. The CDR3 sequence is 14 residues long. The CDR3 loop reads CSAREDGHYNEQFF. The CDR3 bases are TGCAGTGCTAGAGAGGACGGACACTACAATGAGCAGTTCTTC.

This clonotype was seen a handful of times. The chain joins TRBV28 to TRBJ1-1; D call uncertain. V shed 6 bases and J shed 8 bases, with 7 bases lying between them. Germline V CDR1 and CDR2: MDHEN, SYDVKM. The CDR3 loop spans 10 amino acids. The CDR3 reads CASRGSEAFF. CDR3 in DNA: TGTGCCAGCAGGGGCAGCGAAGCTTTCTTT.

A few counts support this clonotype. This chain uses TRBV29-1 with TRBJ2-5; TRBD1 matches at 8 bases. The CDR3 totals 14 residues. With 3 bases clipped from V and 4 bases from J, the junction kept 7 bases outside the gene matches. Germline CDR1 is SQVTM and CDR2 is ANQGSEA. The chain's CDR3 is CSVDRSGGRETQYF. DNA of the CDR3: TGCAGCGTTGATCGGTCAGGGGGCCGAGAGACCCAGTACTTC.

V gene TRBV28 combines with J gene TRBJ2-3; 9 positions agree with TRBD2. Germline trimming cut 6 bases from V and 5 bases from J; bases unmatched to any gene: 21. The CDR3 has 19 amino acids. Germline V lookup: CDR1 MDHEN, CDR2 SYDVKM. The DNA of the CDR3 is TGTGCCAGCAGAGCGCAGGCTCACCTTTTAGCGGGAGAGAGAGATACGCAGTATTTT. The encoded protein is CASRAQAHLLAGERDTQYF.

This clonotype was seen many times. The rearrangement uses TRBV12-3 or TRBV12-4 and TRBJ2-1; 8 bases are shared with TRBD2. This CDR3 has 13 residues. V lost 2 bases to trimming and J lost 12 bases; unmatched junction nucleotides: 6. The CDR3 loop reads CASSLPALAGQFF. The CDR3 nucleotides are TGTGCCAGCAGTTTACCTGCGCTAGCGGGGCAGTTCTTC.

This clonotype was recorded at least ten times. The chain links TRBV7-9 to TRBJ1-1; 9 bases fit TRBD1. CDR1 SEHNR and CDR2 FQNEAQ come from the germline V gene (reference sequence). J lost 4 bases, V lost 5 bases, and 5 bases had no gene match. CDR3 length: 14 residues. CDR3 in DNA: TGTGCCAGCAGCCGGGACAGGGCTGGCACTGAAGCTTTCTTT. This gives the protein CASSRDRAGTEAFF.

This chain connects TRBV20-1 to TRBJ2-5; possibly TRBD2 for D (7 bases). The germline V gene encodes CDR1 DFQATT and CDR2 SNEGSKA (reference sequence). The CDR3 runs to 12 residues. V shed 5 bases and J shed 4 bases, with 11 bases lying between them. The CDR3: CSAPRGLETQYF. The CDR3 DNA sequence: TGCAGTGCTCCGCGGGGGCTAGAGACCCAGTACTTC.

The chain carries TRBV15 and TRBJ2-3; 7 bases align to TRBD1. The CDR3 extends over 13 amino acids. CDR1 and CDR2 from the germline V gene are LNHNV and YYDKDF (reference sequence). V was clipped by 9 bases and J by 2 bases; unmatched bases: 5. CDR3 sequence: CATGDSYTDTQYF. CDR3 DNA: TGTGCCACGGGGGACAGCTACACAGATACGCAGTATTTT.

The sample holds a few counts of this clonotype. This chain links TRBV29-1 with TRBJ1-2; the D gene is possibly TRBD1 (5 bases). Trimming took off 3 bases at V and 0 bases at J, with 17 bases between the two ends. The CDR3 is made up of 16 amino acids. Germline CDR1 SQVTM, CDR2 ANQGSEA. In DNA, the CDR3 is TGCAGCGTTGATGCGCGGGGCACCACAACTAACTATGGCTACACCTTC. Protein sequence: CSVDARGTTTNYGYTF.

The chain has TRBV7-9 and TRBJ2-4; D is perhaps TRBD2 (5 bases). V lost 5 bases to trimming and J lost 0 bases, with 14 bases between them. Germline V lookup: CDR1 SEHNR, CDR2 FQNEAQ (reference sequence). The CDR3 extends over 16 amino acids. CDR3 in DNA: TGTGCCAGCAGCCGGGGTGGGAGTCAAGCCAAAAACATTCAGTACTTC. Its translation is CASSRGGSQAKNIQYF.

This clonotype has more than one count but fewer than ten. This chain joins TRBV11-2 and TRBJ2-7, with 16 positions matching TRBD2. In germline, CDR1 is SGHAT, CDR2 FQNNGV. Germline trimming cut 5 bases from V and 4 bases from J; bases unmatched to any gene: 11. CDR3 length equals 18 residues. The CDR3 loop is CASSPMGLAGGPSYEQYF. The DNA for the CDR3 is TGTGCCAGCAGCCCAATGGGACTAGCGGGAGGGCCCTCGTACGAGCAGTACTTC.